The sequence of this TCR beta chain was determined in a study of T-cell reconstitution after alpha-beta-depleted transplantation in children. Researchers prepared the TCRbeta library using unique molecular identifiers, the study reports. TCRdb reanalysed the PCR reads using MiXCR and keeps one entry per CDR3 protein. The data hold over 200,000 distinct CDR3 sequences, with roughly 10% observed a single time. This clonotype occurred many times. The CDR3 is made up of 14 amino acids. In germline, CDR1 is SGHVS, CDR2 FNYEAQ. V dropped 5 bases and J dropped 6 bases, with 13 bases sitting between them. The origin of this receptor is a human donor who donated a stem cell graft to a child with acute lymphoblastic leukemia. This specimen was PBMCs from the stem cell graft donor, taken from the stem cell graft. V is TRBV7-6 and J is TRBJ2-2; D not resolved. The CDR3 coding sequence is TGTGCCAGCAGCCCTACGCAATTATCCGGGGAGCTGTTTTTT. Translation: CASSPTQLSGELFF. The whole variable domain, remainder taken from reference TRBV7-6 and TRBJ2-2, is GAGVSQSPRYKVTKRGQDVALRCDPISGHVSLYWYRQALGQGPEFLTYFNYEAQQDKSGLPNDRFSAERPEGSISTLTIQRTEQRDSAMYRCASSPTQLSGELFFGEGSRLTVL.